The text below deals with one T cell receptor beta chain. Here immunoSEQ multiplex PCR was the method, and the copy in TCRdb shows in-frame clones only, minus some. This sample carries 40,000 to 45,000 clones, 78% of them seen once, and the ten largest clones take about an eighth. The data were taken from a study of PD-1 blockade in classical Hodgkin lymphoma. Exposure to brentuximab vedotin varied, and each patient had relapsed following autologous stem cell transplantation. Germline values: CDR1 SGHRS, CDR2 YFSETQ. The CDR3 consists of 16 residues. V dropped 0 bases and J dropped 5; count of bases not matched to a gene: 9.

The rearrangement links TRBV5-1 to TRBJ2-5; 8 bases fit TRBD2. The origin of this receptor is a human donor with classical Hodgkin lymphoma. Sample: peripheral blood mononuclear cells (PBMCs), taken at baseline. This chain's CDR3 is CASSLGGRGGHETQYF. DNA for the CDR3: TGCGCCAGCAGCTTGGGCGGCCGGGGGGGTCACGAGACCCAGTACTTC. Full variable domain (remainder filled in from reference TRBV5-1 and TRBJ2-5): KAGVTQTPRYLIKTRGQQVTLSCSPISGHRSVSWYQQTPGQGLQFLFEYFSETQRNKGNFPGRFSGRQFSNSRSEMNVSTLELGDSALYLCASSLGGRGGHETQYFGPGTRLLVL.